This T cell receptor beta chain emerged from a study of blood T cells in healthy people across ages. Study results and caveats: More naive CD4+ cells and higher diversity were found in long-lived than in aged donors.

A sample-barcoded 5' primer and a J-beta primer mix were used in a second PCR of roughly 6 to 12 cycles. TCRdb re-derived calls from the 5' RACE reads in MiXCR, one entry per CDR3 protein. The sample shows 1.5 million or so distinct CDR3 sequences, approximately 43% of them seen only once. This clonotype was recorded only once. Its antigen is currently unknown. The sequenced material came from blood. The sequence derives from a woman aged 18 to 35 in good health.

This chain's CDR3 is CASSLSEWSSGANVLTF. The CDR3 DNA reads as TGTGCCAGCAGCTTATCCGAGTGGAGCTCTGGGGCCAACGTCCTGACTTTC. The genes are TRBV7-9 and TRBJ2-6; no definite D call. Trimming stripped 2 bases from V and 0 bases from J, with 11 bases between. The CDR3 is 17 residues long. Germline values: CDR1 SEHNR, CDR2 FQNEAQ (reference sequence). Variable domain in full (rest from reference TRBV7-9 and TRBJ2-6): DTGVSQNPRHKITKRGQNVTFRCDPISEHNRLYWYRQTLGQGPEFLTYFQNEAQLEKSRLLSDRFSAERPKGSFSTLEIQRTEQGDSAMYLCASSLSEWSSGANVLTFGAGSRLTVL.